These 28 T cell receptor beta chains originate from one sample sequenced in a study of cytomegalovirus exposure and HLA in healthy donors. PCR employed 60 Vbeta and 13 Jbeta primers. Sequenced by immunoSEQ multiplex PCR; TCRdb stores in-frame clones only, minus some. The table records around 150,000 clones, about 85% of them present only once. The sample taken for sequencing was PBMCs. Source of these receptors: a man between 18 and 35 years old in good health and CMV-seropositive.

The rearrangement uses TRBV14 and TRBJ1-2, with a possible D match to TRBD1 (6 bases). The CDR3 length is 14 residues. CDR1 and CDR2 (germline): SGHDN, FVKESK. V lost 1 base, J lost 5 bases, and 11 bases lay in between. The CDR3 spells CASSQVQGRYGYTF. The CDR3 DNA follows: TGTGCCAGCAGCCAAGTGCAGGGGCGATATGGCTACACCTTC.

The chain employs TRBV12-5 and TRBJ2-1; 13 bases line up with TRBD2. J lost 7 bases, V lost 4 bases, and 4 bases had no gene match. Germline assignment: CDR1 LGHNT and CDR2 FRNRAP. The CDR3 runs to 15 residues. The CDR3 nucleotides read TGTGCTAGTGGTTCGGGACTAGCGGGGATGAATGAGCAGTTCTTC. It translates to CASGSGLAGMNEQFF.

A few counts support this clone. At one end, the junction sequence differs from germline, possibly due to a read error. This chain uses TRBV19 with TRBJ2-6, with TRBD2 matching over 7 bases. Germline V gives CDR1 LNHDA, CDR2 SQIVND (reference sequence). The CDR3 consists of 17 residues. The CDR3 DNA follows: TGTGCCAGTAGTGGTGCACGGGGGGACTCTGGGGCCAACGGCCTGACTTTC. This gives the protein CASSGARGDSGANGLTF. Variable domain in full (rest from reference TRBV19 and TRBJ2-6): DGGITQSPKYLFRKEGQNVTLSCEQNLNHDAMYWYRQDPGQGLRLIYYSQIVNDFQKGDIAEGYSVSREKKESFPLTVTSAQKNPTAFYLCASSGARGDSGANGLTFGAGSRLTVL.

The sample holds one count of this clone. The V and J genes are TRBV9 and TRBJ2-3; 7 nucleotides agree with TRBD2. The V segment lost 4 bases and the J segment 6 bases; nucleotides outside the gene matches: 11. From germline, CDR1 is SGDLS and CDR2 YYNGEE. CDR3 length: 15 residues. In DNA, the CDR3 is TGTGCCAGCAGCTCCCCGTGGGGGGGACCGGATACGCAGTATTTT. This codes for CASSSPWGGPDTQYF.

The rearrangement joins TRBV4-1 to TRBJ1-4; D gene ambiguous. Trimming took 0 bases from V and 0 from J, leaving 5 bases between them. There are 15 residues in the CDR3. Germline CDR1 is MGHRA and CDR2 is YSYEKL. CDR3 loop: CASSQEFATNEKLFF. The CDR3 coding sequence is TGCGCCAGCAGCCAAGAATTCGCAACTAATGAAAAACTGTTTTTT.

J is TRBJ1-6 and V is TRBV7-8; no reliable D call. CDR3 length equals 15 residues. Germline V CDR1 and CDR2: SGHVS, FQNEAQ. The V end was cut by 2 bases, the J end by 9 bases, with 14 bases between. The CDR3 DNA follows: TGTGCCAGCAGCTTATACGAGGGTGTCGGTTCACCCCTCCACTTT. This translates into CASSLYEGVGSPLHF.

The sample holds a few counts of this clone. The rearrangement links TRBV6-6 to TRBJ2-7; TRBD2 aligns across 7 bases. With V trimmed by 8 bases and J by 5 bases, 3 bases remained unmatched. The germline gives CDR1 MNHNY, CDR2 SVGAGI (reference sequence). The CDR3 length is 11 residues. The CDR3 coding sequence is TGTGCCAGCGAACGGGGGGACGAGCAGTACTTC. It specifies CASERGDEQYF.

The chain recombines TRBV5-6 with TRBJ1-1, with 8 bases aligning to TRBD1. The CDR3 runs to 13 residues. J gave up 11 bases and V 2 bases, and 8 bases lay outside the gene matches. Germline CDR1 reads SGHDT; CDR2 reads YYEEEE. The CDR3 nucleotides read TGTGCCAGCAGCTTATCCCGGACAGGGAAGGCTTTCTTT. Translated: CASSLSRTGKAFF.

This chain joins TRBV9 and TRBJ2-2, with D possibly being TRBD1 (6 bases). The CDR3 is 14 residues long. With 3 bases removed from V and 6 bases from J, the gap between germline ends came to 12 bases. Germline lookup yields CDR1 SGDLS and CDR2 YYNGEE. CDR3 sequence: CASSGRDNSGELFF. The CDR3 bases are TGTGCCAGCAGCGGCCGGGACAACTCCGGGGAGCTGTTTTTT. The whole variable domain, remainder taken from reference TRBV9 and TRBJ2-2, is DSGVTQTPKHLITATGQRVTLRCSPRSGDLSVYWYQQSLDQGLQFLIQYYNGEERAKGNILERFSAQQFPDLHSELNLSSLELGDSALYFCASSGRDNSGELFFGEGSRLTVL.

This clone appeared a single time. The rearrangement links TRBV9 to TRBJ1-4; 11 bases map to TRBD1. Germline V lookup: CDR1 SGDLS, CDR2 YYNGEE. V lost 3 bases to trimming and J lost 4 bases; unmatched junction nucleotides: 8. The CDR3 extends over 17 amino acids. The CDR3 sequence is CASSAGTGGSGNEKLFF. Written as DNA, the CDR3 is TGTGCCAGCAGCGCCGGGACAGGGGGTTCGGGTAATGAAAAACTGTTTTTT.

The rearrangement joins TRBV2 to TRBJ1-2, with D uncertain. The CDR3 consists of 14 residues. The V end was cut by 6 bases, the J end by 8 bases, with 19 bases between. From germline, CDR1 is SNHLY and CDR2 FYNNEI. The CDR3 here is CASRDLDRVEGYTF. The CDR3 DNA sequence: TGTGCCAGCAGGGACTTGGACCGGGTAGAGGGCTACACCTTC.

The rearrangement links TRBV27 to TRBJ2-7; D possibly corresponds to TRBD1 (5 bases). This CDR3 has 14 residues. The germline V gene encodes CDR1 MNHEY and CDR2 SMNVEV (reference sequence). Trimming stripped 0 bases from V and 1 base from J, with 7 bases between. CDR3 bases: TGTGCCAGCAGTTTATCGGCAGGGTCCTACGAGCAGTACTTC. This encodes CASSLSAGSYEQYF.

V gene TRBV5-1 combines with J gene TRBJ1-1; 7 bases are shared with TRBD1. Germline lookup yields CDR1 SGHRS and CDR2 YFSETQ. V gave up 4 bases and J gave up 0 bases; unmatched junction bases: 9. The CDR3 sequence is 16 residues long. CDR3 region: CASSTYNDRVNTEAFF. The DNA of the CDR3 is TGCGCCAGCAGCACCTACAATGACAGGGTGAACACTGAAGCTTTCTTT. Together with reference TRBV5-1 and TRBJ1-1, the CDR3 gives the full variable domain: KAGVTQTPRYLIKTRGQQVTLSCSPISGHRSVSWYQQTPGQGLQFLFEYFSETQRNKGNFPGRFSGRQFSNSRSEMNVSTLELGDSALYLCASSTYNDRVNTEAFFGQGTRLTVV.

In DNA form, the CDR3 reads TGTGCCAGCTCAGGGGCAGGGGAACAGACCCAGTACTTC. Translated, it gives CASSGAGEQTQYF. This chain links TRBV18 with TRBJ2-5; possible D gene TRBD1, 6 bases. CDR3 length: 13 residues. The V gene lost 5 bases and the J gene lost 6 bases, with 13 bases spanning the gap. CDR1 KGHSH and CDR2 LQKENI come from the germline V gene.

V usage is TRBV7-6 and J usage is TRBJ2-7; TRBD2 might be the D (6 bases). Trimming removed 1 base from V and 2 bases from J, with 15 bases in between. The CDR3 is 16 residues long. The germline V gene has CDR1 SGHVS and CDR2 FNYEAQ. This CDR3 is CASSLGRLVSTYEQYF. The CDR3 bases are TGTGCCAGCAGCTTAGGGAGACTAGTCTCCACCTACGAGCAGTACTTC. Using reference TRBV7-6 and TRBJ2-7 for the parts outside the CDR3, the full variable domain is GAGVSQSPRYKVTKRGQDVALRCDPISGHVSLYWYRQALGQGPEFLTYFNYEAQQDKSGLPNDRFSAERPEGSISTLTIQRTEQRDSAMYRCASSLGRLVSTYEQYFGPGTRLTVT.

The chain employs TRBV4-2 and TRBJ1-1; D not certain. Trimming left V 0 bases short and J 0 bases short, with 17 bases between. The CDR3 is made up of 18 amino acids. The germline V gene has CDR1 LGHNA and CDR2 YNFKEQ. The CDR3 DNA reads as TGTGCCAGCAGCCAAGATCTTGAGGGCGCAGTCATGAACACTGAAGCTTTCTTT. This sequence encodes CASSQDLEGAVMNTEAFF.

The gene calls are TRBV7-3 and TRBJ2-5, with D possibly matching TRBD2 (5 bases). This CDR3 spans 14 amino acids. Germline V CDR1 and CDR2: SGHTA, FQGTGA. The V gene lost 5 bases and the J gene lost 1 base, with 11 bases spanning the gap. The CDR3 DNA follows: TGTGCCAGCAGCATGAGCGGAGGCCAAGAGACCCAGTACTTC. It translates to CASSMSGGQETQYF.

The chain couples TRBV6-6 to TRBJ2-3; TRBD2 aligns across 9 bases. The V gene's germline CDR1 is MNHNY and CDR2 SVGAGI (reference sequence). This CDR3 comprises 14 residues. Germline trimming cut 6 bases from V and 8 bases from J; bases unmatched to any gene: 9. CDR3 in DNA: TGTGCCAGCAGACCGGGACTAGCAGGTGGTACGCAGTATTTT. It specifies CASRPGLAGGTQYF.

The V and J genes are TRBV6-6 and TRBJ1-1; D not resolved. Germline CDR1 MNHNY, CDR2 SVGAGI (reference sequence). The CDR3 contains 12 residues. With 6 bases removed from V and 7 bases from J, the gap between germline ends came to 12 bases. For the CDR3, the DNA is TGTGCCAGCAGGAAGGGTGAGGGTGAAGCTTTCTTT. Translation gives CASRKGEGEAFF.

The chain recombines TRBV4-2 with TRBJ1-5; tentatively, D is TRBD1 (5 bases). CDR3 length: 13 amino acids. V was cut by 4 bases and J by 6 bases, with 10 bases left in between. Germline lookup yields CDR1 LGHNA and CDR2 YNFKEQ. The CDR3, as DNA: TGTGCCAGCAGCCTTGGTGGGGCTCAGCCCCAGCATTTT. Translation: CASSLGGAQPQHF.

This clone was seen a handful of times. The sample carries other DNA sequences with the same CDR3. The gene calls are TRBV11-3 and TRBJ1-1; D call uncertain. The CDR3 spans 13 residues. V was clipped by 5 bases and J by 1 base, with 8 bases between them. In germline, CDR1 is SGHNT, CDR2 YENEEA. CDR3 amino acids: CASSRGENTEAFF. The CDR3 coding sequence is TGTGCCAGCAGCCGAGGAGAGAACACTGAAGCTTTCTTT. The complete variable domain, with remaining parts taken from reference TRBV11-3 and TRBJ1-1, reads EAGVVQSPRYKIIEKKQPVAFWCNPISGHNTLYWYLQNLGQGPELLIRYENEEAVDDSQLPKDRFSAERLKGVDSTLKIQPAELGDSAVYLCASSRGENTEAFFGQGTRLTVV.

The J gene is TRBJ1-4, the V gene TRBV10-3; D possibly corresponds to TRBD1 (5 bases). CDR3 length: 15 amino acids. Germline V gene lookup returns CDR1 ENHRY and CDR2 SYGVKD. The ends were cut back, 2 bases at V and 1 base at J, with 8 bases in the middle. CDR3 coding DNA: TGTGCCATCAGTGAGGCGGGGGGAACTAATGAAAAACTGTTTTTT. It is translated as CAISEAGGTNEKLFF.

The DNA for the CDR3 is TGTGCCAGCAGCTTGGGTGGCGGCTATGGCTACACCTTC. Its translation is CASSLGGGYGYTF. The chain couples TRBV5-8 to TRBJ1-2; D is uncertain. Trimming removed 0 bases from V and 4 bases from J, with 7 bases in between. The CDR3 has 13 residues. Per germline, CDR1 SGHTS and CDR2 YDEGEE.

The chain recombines TRBV6-5 with TRBJ1-1; D gene uncertain. Germline CDR1 MNHEY, CDR2 SVGAGI. The length of the CDR3 is 13 residues. V lost 1 base, J lost 3 bases, and 6 bases lay in between. In DNA form, the CDR3 reads TGTGCCAGCAGTTACTATCGGGACACTGAAGCTTTCTTT. Its translation is CASSYYRDTEAFF.

The V call is TRBV5-1, the J call TRBJ1-1; D perhaps matches TRBD1 (6 bases). This CDR3 comprises 14 residues. Germline-derived CDR1 and CDR2 are SGHRS and YFSETQ. The ends were cut back, 3 bases at V and 0 bases at J, with 9 bases in the middle. The CDR3 loop reads CASSWTAVNTEAFF. The CDR3 DNA is TGCGCCAGCAGCTGGACAGCAGTGAACACTGAAGCTTTCTTT.

The chain couples TRBV4-3 to TRBJ2-3, with TRBD2 as a possible D gene (6 bases). The CDR3 consists of 15 residues. Germline V CDR1 and CDR2: LGHNA, YSLEER. Trimming took 1 base from V and 1 from J, leaving 9 bases between them. The CDR3: CASSQGTGGTDTQYF. CDR3 nucleotides: TGCGCCAGCAGCCAAGGGACGGGGGGCACAGATACGCAGTATTTT.

This chain uses TRBV5-1 with TRBJ1-4, with D hard to call. Trimming took off 0 bases at V and 3 bases at J, with 9 bases between the two ends. CDR3 length: 15 amino acids. Looked up from germline, CDR1 is SGHRS and CDR2 is YFSETQ. CDR3 amino acids: CASSLVPGANEKLFF. The CDR3 coding sequence is TGCGCCAGCAGCTTGGTTCCGGGAGCTAATGAAAAACTGTTTTTT.

The chain is built from TRBV18 and TRBJ2-5, with 8 bases fitting TRBD1. Gene TRBJ2-7 matches the end of the DNA better, so the J call may be wrong. The V gene's germline CDR1 is KGHSH and CDR2 LQKENI. The CDR3 has 14 residues. DNA for the CDR3: TGTGCCAGCTCACCCCAAGGACAGGGCGGCGAGCAGTACTTC. The encoded protein is CASSPQGQGGEQYF.